This T cell receptor beta chain was identified during a study of cytomegalovirus exposure and HLA in healthy donors. The PCR was carried out with 60 Vbeta primers and 13 Jbeta primers. Here immunoSEQ multiplex PCR was the method, and the copy in TCRdb shows in-frame clones only, minus some. The table records about 110,000 clones, approximately 70% of them present only once. Healthy people donating bone marrow made up the donors. This CDR3 comprises 12 residues. V dropped 7 bases and J dropped 6; count of bases not matched to a gene: 3. Germline assignment: CDR1 MNHNY and CDR2 SVGAGI (reference sequence).

This chain joins TRBV6-6 and TRBJ2-3, with 8 bases fitting TRBD2. This receptor was obtained from a man aged 40-50 years in good health and CMV-seropositive. The sample taken for sequencing was PBMCs. DNA of the CDR3: TGTGCCAGCACCCCGGGGGGGGATACGCAGTATTTT. It specifies CASTPGGDTQYF.